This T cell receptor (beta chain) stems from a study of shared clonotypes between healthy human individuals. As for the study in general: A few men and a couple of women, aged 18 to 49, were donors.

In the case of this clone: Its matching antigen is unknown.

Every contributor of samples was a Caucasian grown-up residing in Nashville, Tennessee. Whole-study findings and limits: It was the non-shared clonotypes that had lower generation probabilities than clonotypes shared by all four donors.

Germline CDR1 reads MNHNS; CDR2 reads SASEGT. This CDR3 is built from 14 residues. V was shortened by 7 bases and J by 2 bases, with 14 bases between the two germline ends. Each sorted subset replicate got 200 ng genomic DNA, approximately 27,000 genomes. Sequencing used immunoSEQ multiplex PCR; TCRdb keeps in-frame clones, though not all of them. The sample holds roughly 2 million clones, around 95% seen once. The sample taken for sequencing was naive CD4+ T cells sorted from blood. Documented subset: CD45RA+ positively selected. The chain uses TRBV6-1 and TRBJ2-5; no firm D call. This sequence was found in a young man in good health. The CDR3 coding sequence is TGTGCCAGCACCAAGAACTACGGGCAAGAGACCCAGTACTTC. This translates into CASTKNYGQETQYF.